The present T cell receptor (beta chain) was sequenced within a study of identical twins (dated by TCRdb to about 2016). For the wider study: To test whether fetal clonotypes persist, the study used deep sequencing on TCR alpha and beta repertoires from monozygotic twins, unrelated adults of various ages, and cord blood. To rule out contamination, replicate twin experiments were performed at different times with different library preparation protocols. Results the study describes overall, beyond this receptor: The excess sharing between twins in beta out-of-frame sequences was weaker because fewer shared sequences reduced the signal-to-noise ratio. Fewer insertions were carried by abundant cord blood beta clonotypes; a weaker similar trend was observed in young adult naive repertoires, while no such trend was observed in memory repertoires. Because the same donors could not be followed over many years, the conclusions relied on cross-sectional statistical analysis. Out-of-frame TCR alpha sharing in monozygotic twins was systematically underestimated by recombination models, whereas sharing between unrelated individuals was in agreement with the recombination models. Zero-insertion analyses could be partly confounded by invariant T cells such as MAIT and iNKT, although diverse VJ usage argued against such confounding for most clonotypes. Compared with coincidental sharing between unrelated individuals, out-of-frame TCR alpha sequences shared between twins had an excess of sequences with low generation probability.

The germline V gene (reference sequence) gives CDR1 as MNHEY and CDR2 as SMNVEV. The cysteine opens and the phenylalanine closes a CDR3 of 12 amino acids. Only the CDR3 portion is preserved as DNA: 36 bases, with reading frame beginning at the first base. The junction shows trimming of 3 bases on V and 8 bases on J, plus 8 bases between the germline ends. This clonotype was seen a few times. Its antigen is currently not known. Base quality data are lacking; no much larger clone is found one base away. Receptor amplification or capture employed 5' RACE. TCRdb names Illumina HiSeq 2000 as the instrument used. A universal primer binding site was introduced by template switching, and a unique molecular identifier was present in the final cDNA, enabling accurate counting of TCR cDNA molecules. First-strand cDNA for TCR alpha and beta chains was synthesized from specific primers in the conserved constant-segment region. To control for contamination, every cDNA library was double barcoded, receiving both a SMART-Mk sample barcode and Illumina barcodes. TruSeq adapter sequences, together with Illumina sample barcodes, were added in two successive PCR steps. The Illumina HiSeq platform was used with custom primers to sequence TCR alpha and beta cDNA libraries. In the paper's pipeline: MiGEC processed the raw reads to extract unique molecular identifiers, while MiXCR was used to determine the CDR3 positions. Recombination models were inferred per individual with the repgenHMM and IGoR tools using an EM algorithm. Shared clonotypes were analyzed with the tcR package in R, and sharing was normalized by the product of cloneset sizes. To study raw recombination free of thymic and clonal selection effects, out-of-frame nonproductive sequences were analyzed. TCRdb reprocessing: public reads trimmed at Q25 with fastp, clones called with MiXCR, in-frame beta chains kept. One record per CDR3 amino acid sequence lists the most common genes and DNA. The V and J calls and clone size come from TCRdb's table, not from the authors' own analysis. A total of approximately 230,000 distinct CDR3 sequences appear in this sample, 6.5% to 8% of them only once. In total, the top ten clones hold approximately 15% of the sample.

Every donor was a healthy Caucasian. Three pairs of female monozygotic twins, all aged roughly 18 to 29 years, were included in the twin cohort. CD4+ and CD8+ T cell populations were isolated with positive isolation kits from Invitrogen. The sample was also reused in another study, on T cells expressing NK-cell markers. The other study reports the following: TCR beta-chain repertoires were profiled in sorted CD3+CD56+NKG2C+, CD3+CD56+NKG2C- and CD3+CD56-NKG2C+ T-cell subsets from about 8 donors. Most of the eight sequenced donors were HCMV-seropositive and one was HCMV-seronegative. To restrict sorting to alphabetaTCR-expressing T cells, an anti-gammadeltaTCR antibody was added in several experiments. In about six donors, the dominant CD3+CD56+NKG2C+ clonotypes were found to rank among the top 10 CD8+ clonotypes and to make up roughly 1.0-7.5% of CD8+ T cells. Those dominant clonotypes were again the most abundant among CD3+CD56-NKG2C+ cells in several donors, at about 28.3-65%. Whether the expanded NKG2C-expressing T cell clones were specific for HCMV antigens remained unclear. The eight sequenced donors were randomly selected healthy volunteers, three men and five women. To determine HCMV serostatus, a commercial ELISA kit was used to detect HCMV-specific IgG in serum. MIGEC was used to demultiplex reads and group reads by UMI, and MiTCR was used to assemble and quantify clonotypes. To exclude erroneous sequences, only TCR cDNA sequences supported by at least two reads were retained. The tcR package was used for downstream repertoire analysis, and clonotypes were matched between fractions using CDR3 nucleotide sequence together with V segment. VDJmatch was used to annotate antigen specificity against VDJdb, with one amino acid substitution allowed in CDR3.

The chain is made from TRBV27 and TRBJ2-1; confidence is insufficient to name the D gene. The TCR originated in a woman aged 18 to 35 in good health. The source material was CD8+ T cells sorted from blood. The DNA reads TGTGCCAGCAGTTTTTTCGGCGATGAGCAGTTCTTC. It is translated as CASSFFGDEQFF.